The clone carrying this TCR beta chain was recorded a few times. Trimming pared 4 bases from V and 0 bases from J, leaving 7 bases between. The CDR3 contains 15 residues. Germline V gene data show CDR1 as MNHEY and CDR2 as SVGAGI. This entry comes from a study of blood T cell repertoires in COVID-19. Data came from immunoSEQ multiplex PCR; TCRdb stores just in-frame clones and leaves some out. The sample lists about 120,000 clones; 88% were seen once. V usage is TRBV6-5 and J usage is TRBJ2-6; unclear D gene. The receptor was isolated from a man in his forties or fifties with acute or convalescent COVID-19. The sequenced sample was peripheral blood. The CDR3 spells CASSLTSSGANVLTF. DNA for the CDR3: TGTGCCAGCAGTTTAACAAGCTCTGGGGCCAACGTCCTGACTTTC.